This TCR beta chain originates from a study of shared clonotypes between healthy human individuals. Study results and limitations: A generally larger estimated richness was seen in naive subsets than in memory subsets.

Comment on this clone: Its antigen remains unidentified.

CD45RO-negative, CCR7-positively selected cells formed the naive CD8 fraction, excluding terminally differentiated effector memory CD45RA+ cells. Nashville, Tennessee was home to all donors, who were Caucasian adults. Germline CDR1 reads SGDLS; CDR2 reads YYNGEE. V was cut by 4 bases and J by 2 bases, with 13 bases left in between. The CDR3 loop spans 14 amino acids. Per sorted-subset replicate PCR, input was 200 to 250 ng DNA, representing roughly 29,000 T cell genomes. Some clones are missing from TCRdb's copy, which holds only in-frame ones; the method was immunoSEQ multiplex PCR. The profile shows roughly 2,000,000 clones, 93% of them singletons.

The source material was naive CD8+ T cells from PBMCs. The clonotype was recovered from a young man in good health. Some clones in this sample may be carry-over from other donors' samples. The genes are TRBV9 and TRBJ2-7; perhaps TRBD2 as D (5 bases). CDR3 DNA: TGTGCCAGCAGCCCCCCGGAGCGGACCTACGAGCAGTACTTC. Encoded protein: CASSPPERTYEQYF.